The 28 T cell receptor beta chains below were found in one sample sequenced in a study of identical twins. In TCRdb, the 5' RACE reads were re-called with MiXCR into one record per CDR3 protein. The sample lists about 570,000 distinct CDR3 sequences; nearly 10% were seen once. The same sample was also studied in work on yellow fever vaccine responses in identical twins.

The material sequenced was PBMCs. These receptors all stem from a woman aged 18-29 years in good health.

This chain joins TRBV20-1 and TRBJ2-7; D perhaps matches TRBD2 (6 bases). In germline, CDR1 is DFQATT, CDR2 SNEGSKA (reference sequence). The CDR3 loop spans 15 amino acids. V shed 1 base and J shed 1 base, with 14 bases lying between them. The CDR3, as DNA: TGCAGTGCTAGAGCTCTGGGGGGACCGTCCTACGAGCAGTACTTC. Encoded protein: CSARALGGPSYEQYF.

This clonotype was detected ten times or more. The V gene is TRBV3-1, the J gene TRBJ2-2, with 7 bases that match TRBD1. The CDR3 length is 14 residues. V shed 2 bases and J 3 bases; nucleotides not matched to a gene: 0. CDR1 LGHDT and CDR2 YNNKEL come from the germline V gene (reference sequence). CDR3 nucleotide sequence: TGTGCCAGCAGCCAAACAGGGGACACCGGGGAGCTGTTTTTT. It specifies CASSQTGDTGELFF.

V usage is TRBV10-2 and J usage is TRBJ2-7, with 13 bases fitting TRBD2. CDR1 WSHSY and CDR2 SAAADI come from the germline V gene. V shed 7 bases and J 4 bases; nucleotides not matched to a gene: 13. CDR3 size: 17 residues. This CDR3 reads CASKPGLAGSPPYEQYF. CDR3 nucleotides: TGCGCCAGCAAGCCGGGACTAGCGGGGTCCCCTCCGTACGAGCAGTACTTC.

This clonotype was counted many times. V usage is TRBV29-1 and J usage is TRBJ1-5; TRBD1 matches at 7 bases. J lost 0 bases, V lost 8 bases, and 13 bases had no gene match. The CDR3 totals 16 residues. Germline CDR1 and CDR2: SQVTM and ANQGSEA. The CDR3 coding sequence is TGCAGCACGGGACAGCCCAAGAGGCTTAGCAATCAGCCCCAGCATTTT. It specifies CSTGQPKRLSNQPQHF.

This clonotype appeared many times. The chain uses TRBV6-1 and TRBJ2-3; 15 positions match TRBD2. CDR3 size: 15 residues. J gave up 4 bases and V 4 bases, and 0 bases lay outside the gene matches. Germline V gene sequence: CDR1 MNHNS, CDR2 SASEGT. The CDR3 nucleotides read TGTGCCAGCAGTGGGACTAGCGGGGGGGCAGATACGCAGTATTTT. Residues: CASSGTSGGADTQYF.

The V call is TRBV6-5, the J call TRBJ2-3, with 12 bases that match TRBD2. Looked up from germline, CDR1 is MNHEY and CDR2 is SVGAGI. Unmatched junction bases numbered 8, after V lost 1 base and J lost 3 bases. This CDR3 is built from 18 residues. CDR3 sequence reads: CASSYYPPSGGATDTQYF. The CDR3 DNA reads TGTGCCAGCAGTTACTATCCTCCTAGCGGGGGGGCGACAGATACGCAGTATTTT.

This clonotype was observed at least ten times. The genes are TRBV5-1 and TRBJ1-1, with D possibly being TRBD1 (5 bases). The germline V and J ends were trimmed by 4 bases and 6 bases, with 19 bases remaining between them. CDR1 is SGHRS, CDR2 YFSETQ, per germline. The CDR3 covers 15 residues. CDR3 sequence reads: CASSPYGGRGAEAFF. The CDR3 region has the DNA TGCGCCAGCAGCCCCTATGGCGGCCGGGGGGCTGAAGCTTTCTTT.

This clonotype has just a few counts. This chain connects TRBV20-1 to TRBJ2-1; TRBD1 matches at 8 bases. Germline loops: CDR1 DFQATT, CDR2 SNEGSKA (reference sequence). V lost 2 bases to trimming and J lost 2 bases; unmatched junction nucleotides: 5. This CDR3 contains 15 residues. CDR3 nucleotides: TGCAGTGCTAGAAAGACAGGGGCCCCCTACAATGAGCAGTTCTTC. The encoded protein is CSARKTGAPYNEQFF.

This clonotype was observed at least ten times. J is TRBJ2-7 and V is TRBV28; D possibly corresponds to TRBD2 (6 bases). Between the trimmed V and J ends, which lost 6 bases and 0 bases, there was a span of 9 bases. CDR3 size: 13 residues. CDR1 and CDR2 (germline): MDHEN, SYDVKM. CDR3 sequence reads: CASREGNSYEQYF. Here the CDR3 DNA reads TGTGCCAGCAGGGAGGGGAACTCCTACGAGCAGTACTTC. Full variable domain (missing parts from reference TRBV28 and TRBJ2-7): DVKVTQSSRYLVKRTGEKVFLECVQDMDHENMFWYRQDPGLGLRLIYFSYDVKMKEKGDIPEGYSVSREKKERFSLILESASTNQTSMYLCASREGNSYEQYFGPGTRLTVT.

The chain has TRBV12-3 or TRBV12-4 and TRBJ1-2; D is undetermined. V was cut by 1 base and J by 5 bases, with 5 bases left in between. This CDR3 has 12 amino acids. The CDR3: CASSLGEYGYTF. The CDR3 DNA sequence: TGTGCCAGCAGTTTAGGGGAGTATGGCTACACCTTC.

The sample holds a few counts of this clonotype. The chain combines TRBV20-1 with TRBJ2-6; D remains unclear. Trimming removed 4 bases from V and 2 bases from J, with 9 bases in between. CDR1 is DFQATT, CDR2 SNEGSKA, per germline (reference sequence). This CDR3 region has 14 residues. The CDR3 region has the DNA TGCAGTGCTAAGTATAGGGCTGGGGCCAACGTCCTGACTTTC. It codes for CSAKYRAGANVLTF.

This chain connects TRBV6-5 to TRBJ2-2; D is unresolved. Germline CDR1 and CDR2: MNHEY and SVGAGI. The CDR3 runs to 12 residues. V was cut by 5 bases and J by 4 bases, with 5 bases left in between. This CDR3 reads CASSNPTGELFF. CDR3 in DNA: TGTGCCAGCAGTAACCCCACCGGGGAGCTGTTTTTT.

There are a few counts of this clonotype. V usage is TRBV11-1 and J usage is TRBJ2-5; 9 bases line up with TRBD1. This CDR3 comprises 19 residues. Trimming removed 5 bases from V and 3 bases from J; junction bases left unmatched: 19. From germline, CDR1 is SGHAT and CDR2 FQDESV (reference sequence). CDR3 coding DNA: TGTGCCAGCAGCCCTCCGGTCCCTAATGGGGGACAGGGCAAAGAGACCCAGTACTTC. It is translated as CASSPPVPNGGQGKETQYF.

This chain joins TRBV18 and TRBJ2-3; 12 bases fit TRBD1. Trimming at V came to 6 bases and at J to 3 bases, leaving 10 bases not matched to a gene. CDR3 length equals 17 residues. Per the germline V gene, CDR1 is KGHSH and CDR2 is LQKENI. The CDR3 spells CASSLPWDRGRTDTQYF. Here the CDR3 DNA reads TGTGCCAGCTCTCTACCGTGGGACAGGGGGCGAACAGATACGCAGTATTTT.

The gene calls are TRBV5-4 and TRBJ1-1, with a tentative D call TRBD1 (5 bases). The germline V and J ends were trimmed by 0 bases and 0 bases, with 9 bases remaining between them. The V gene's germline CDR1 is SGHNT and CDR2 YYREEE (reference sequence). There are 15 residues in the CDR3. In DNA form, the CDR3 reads TGTGCCAGCAGCTTGGGAGGGGTTATGAACACTGAAGCTTTCTTT. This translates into CASSLGGVMNTEAFF.

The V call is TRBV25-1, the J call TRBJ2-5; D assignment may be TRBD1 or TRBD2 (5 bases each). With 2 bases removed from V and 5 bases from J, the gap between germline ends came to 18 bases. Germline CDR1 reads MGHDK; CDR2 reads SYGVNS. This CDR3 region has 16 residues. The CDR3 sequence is CASSERIGGDRETQYF. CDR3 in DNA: TGTGCCAGCAGTGAAAGAATTGGGGGAGATCGTGAGACCCAGTACTTC.

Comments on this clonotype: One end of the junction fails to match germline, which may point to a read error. CDR3 amino acids: CASSLAFLEETQYF. CDR3 DNA sequence: TGTGCTAGCAGCTTAGCGTTCCTGGAAGAGACCCAGTACTTC. The rearrangement links TRBV7-7 to TRBJ2-5; possible D gene TRBD2, 5 bases. CDR3 length: 14 residues. CDR1 is SSHAT, CDR2 FNYEAQ, per germline (reference sequence).

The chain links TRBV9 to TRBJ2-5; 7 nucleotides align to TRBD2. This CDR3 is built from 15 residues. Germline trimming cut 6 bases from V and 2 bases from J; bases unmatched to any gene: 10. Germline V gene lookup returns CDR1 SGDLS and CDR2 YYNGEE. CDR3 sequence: CASTPAGRTQETQYF. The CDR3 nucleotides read TGTGCCAGCACTCCAGCGGGGCGGACTCAAGAGACCCAGTACTTC.

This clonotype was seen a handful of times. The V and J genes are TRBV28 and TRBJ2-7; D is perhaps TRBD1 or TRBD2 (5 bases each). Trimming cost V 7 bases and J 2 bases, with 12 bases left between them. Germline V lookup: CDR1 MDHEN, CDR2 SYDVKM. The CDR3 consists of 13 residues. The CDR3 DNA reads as TGTGCCAGCATTCCTGTGGGGGCCTACGAGCAGTACTTC. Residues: CASIPVGAYEQYF. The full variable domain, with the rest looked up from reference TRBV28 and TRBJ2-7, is DVKVTQSSRYLVKRTGEKVFLECVQDMDHENMFWYRQDPGLGLRLIYFSYDVKMKEKGDIPEGYSVSREKKERFSLILESASTNQTSMYLCASIPVGAYEQYFGPGTRLTVT.

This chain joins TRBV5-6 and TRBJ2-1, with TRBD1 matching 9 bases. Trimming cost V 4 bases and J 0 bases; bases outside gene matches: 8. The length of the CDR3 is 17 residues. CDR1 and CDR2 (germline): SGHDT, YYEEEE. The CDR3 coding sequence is TGTGCCAGCAGCCGGCTCCTGGGACAGGGCTCCTACAATGAGCAGTTCTTC. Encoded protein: CASSRLLGQGSYNEQFF. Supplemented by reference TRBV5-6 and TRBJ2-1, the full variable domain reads DAGVTQSPTHLIKTRGQQVTLRCSPKSGHDTVSWYQQALGQGPQFIFQYYEEEERQRGNFPDRFSGHQFPNYSSELNVNALLLGDSALYLCASSRLLGQGSYNEQFFGPGTRLTVL.

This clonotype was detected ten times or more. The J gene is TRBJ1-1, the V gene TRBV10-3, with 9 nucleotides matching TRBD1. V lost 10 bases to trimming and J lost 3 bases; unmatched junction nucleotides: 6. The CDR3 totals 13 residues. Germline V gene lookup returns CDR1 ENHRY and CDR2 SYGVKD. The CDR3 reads CATRDRGDTEAFF. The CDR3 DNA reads TGTGCCACGAGAGACAGGGGGGACACTGAAGCTTTCTTT.

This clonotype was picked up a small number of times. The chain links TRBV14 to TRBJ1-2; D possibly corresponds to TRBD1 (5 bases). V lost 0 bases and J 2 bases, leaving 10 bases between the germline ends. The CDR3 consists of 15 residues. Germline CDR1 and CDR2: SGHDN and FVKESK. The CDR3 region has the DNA TGTGCCAGCAGCCAAGATCTGGGGACCAACTATGGCTACACCTTC. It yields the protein CASSQDLGTNYGYTF.

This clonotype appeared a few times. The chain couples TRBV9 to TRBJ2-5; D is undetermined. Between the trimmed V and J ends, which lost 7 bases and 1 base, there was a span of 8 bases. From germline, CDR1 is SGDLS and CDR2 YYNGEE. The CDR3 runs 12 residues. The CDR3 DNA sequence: TGTGCCAGCGGCCGTGGCCAAGAGACCCAGTACTTC. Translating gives CASGRGQETQYF.

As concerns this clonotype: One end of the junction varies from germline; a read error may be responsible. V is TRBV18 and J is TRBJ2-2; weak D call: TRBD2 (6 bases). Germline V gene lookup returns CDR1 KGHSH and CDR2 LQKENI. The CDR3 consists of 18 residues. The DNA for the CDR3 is TGTGCCAGCTCACCTCAGCCCGCGGGACTTACTCGCACCGAGGAGCTGTTTTTT. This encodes CASSPQPAGLTRTEELFF.

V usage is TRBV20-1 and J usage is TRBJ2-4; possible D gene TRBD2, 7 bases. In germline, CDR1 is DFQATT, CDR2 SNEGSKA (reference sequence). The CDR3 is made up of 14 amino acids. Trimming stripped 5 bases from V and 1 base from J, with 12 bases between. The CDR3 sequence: CSAGGASAKNIQYF. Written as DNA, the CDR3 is TGCAGTGCTGGGGGGGCTAGCGCCAAAAACATTCAGTACTTC.

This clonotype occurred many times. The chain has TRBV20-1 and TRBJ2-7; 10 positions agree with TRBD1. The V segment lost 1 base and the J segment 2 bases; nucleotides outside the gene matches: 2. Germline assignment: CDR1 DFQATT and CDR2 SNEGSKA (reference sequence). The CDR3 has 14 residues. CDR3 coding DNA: TGCAGTGCTAGAGGGGACAGGGGCCCCTACGAGCAGTACTTC. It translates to CSARGDRGPYEQYF.

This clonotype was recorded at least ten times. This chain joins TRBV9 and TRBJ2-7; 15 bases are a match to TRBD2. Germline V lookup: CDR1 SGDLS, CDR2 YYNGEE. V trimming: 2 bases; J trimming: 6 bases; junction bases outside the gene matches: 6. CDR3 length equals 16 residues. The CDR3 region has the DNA TGTGCCAGCAGCGTCGGGACTAGCGGGAGGCTGGGCGAGCAGTACTTC. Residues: CASSVGTSGRLGEQYF.

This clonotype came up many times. In nucleotides, the CDR3 is TGTGCCAGCAGCTCAGTCTACAGGGTGGCGAACGGGGAGCTGTTTTTT. Residues: CASSSVYRVANGELFF. The chain employs TRBV7-9 and TRBJ2-2, with a possible D match to TRBD1 (6 bases). The germline CDR1 and CDR2 sequences are SEHNR and FQNEAQ (reference sequence). The CDR3 is 16 amino acids. V shed 4 bases and J shed 7 bases, with 19 bases lying between them.